The T cell receptor beta chain described here comes from a study of blood T cell repertoires in COVID-19. Overall study: Specimens from acute and convalescent COVID-19 originated in the United States, Italy and Spain.

Original processing methods: It was from reference gene primer amplification that nucleated cell counts were estimated. The method was immunoSEQ multiplex PCR; TCRdb's version includes in-frame clones alone and lacks a portion of them. V and J calls and clone size are copied from that table; D and trimming were computed from the DNA. The sample consists of 150,000 to 200,000 clones, 80% to 90% of them appearing once. The V gene lost 2 bases and the J gene lost 7 bases, with 11 bases spanning the gap. CDR3 length: 13 residues. Germline loops: CDR1 WSHSY, CDR2 SAAADI. This receptor was obtained from a man aged 18 to 30 who had recovered from COVID-19. The chain uses TRBV10-2 and TRBJ1-2; D ambiguous. Input material: peripheral blood. CDR3 in amino acids: CASSELLEGGYTF. For the CDR3, the DNA is TGCGCCAGCAGTGAGCTCCTAGAGGGTGGCTACACCTTC.